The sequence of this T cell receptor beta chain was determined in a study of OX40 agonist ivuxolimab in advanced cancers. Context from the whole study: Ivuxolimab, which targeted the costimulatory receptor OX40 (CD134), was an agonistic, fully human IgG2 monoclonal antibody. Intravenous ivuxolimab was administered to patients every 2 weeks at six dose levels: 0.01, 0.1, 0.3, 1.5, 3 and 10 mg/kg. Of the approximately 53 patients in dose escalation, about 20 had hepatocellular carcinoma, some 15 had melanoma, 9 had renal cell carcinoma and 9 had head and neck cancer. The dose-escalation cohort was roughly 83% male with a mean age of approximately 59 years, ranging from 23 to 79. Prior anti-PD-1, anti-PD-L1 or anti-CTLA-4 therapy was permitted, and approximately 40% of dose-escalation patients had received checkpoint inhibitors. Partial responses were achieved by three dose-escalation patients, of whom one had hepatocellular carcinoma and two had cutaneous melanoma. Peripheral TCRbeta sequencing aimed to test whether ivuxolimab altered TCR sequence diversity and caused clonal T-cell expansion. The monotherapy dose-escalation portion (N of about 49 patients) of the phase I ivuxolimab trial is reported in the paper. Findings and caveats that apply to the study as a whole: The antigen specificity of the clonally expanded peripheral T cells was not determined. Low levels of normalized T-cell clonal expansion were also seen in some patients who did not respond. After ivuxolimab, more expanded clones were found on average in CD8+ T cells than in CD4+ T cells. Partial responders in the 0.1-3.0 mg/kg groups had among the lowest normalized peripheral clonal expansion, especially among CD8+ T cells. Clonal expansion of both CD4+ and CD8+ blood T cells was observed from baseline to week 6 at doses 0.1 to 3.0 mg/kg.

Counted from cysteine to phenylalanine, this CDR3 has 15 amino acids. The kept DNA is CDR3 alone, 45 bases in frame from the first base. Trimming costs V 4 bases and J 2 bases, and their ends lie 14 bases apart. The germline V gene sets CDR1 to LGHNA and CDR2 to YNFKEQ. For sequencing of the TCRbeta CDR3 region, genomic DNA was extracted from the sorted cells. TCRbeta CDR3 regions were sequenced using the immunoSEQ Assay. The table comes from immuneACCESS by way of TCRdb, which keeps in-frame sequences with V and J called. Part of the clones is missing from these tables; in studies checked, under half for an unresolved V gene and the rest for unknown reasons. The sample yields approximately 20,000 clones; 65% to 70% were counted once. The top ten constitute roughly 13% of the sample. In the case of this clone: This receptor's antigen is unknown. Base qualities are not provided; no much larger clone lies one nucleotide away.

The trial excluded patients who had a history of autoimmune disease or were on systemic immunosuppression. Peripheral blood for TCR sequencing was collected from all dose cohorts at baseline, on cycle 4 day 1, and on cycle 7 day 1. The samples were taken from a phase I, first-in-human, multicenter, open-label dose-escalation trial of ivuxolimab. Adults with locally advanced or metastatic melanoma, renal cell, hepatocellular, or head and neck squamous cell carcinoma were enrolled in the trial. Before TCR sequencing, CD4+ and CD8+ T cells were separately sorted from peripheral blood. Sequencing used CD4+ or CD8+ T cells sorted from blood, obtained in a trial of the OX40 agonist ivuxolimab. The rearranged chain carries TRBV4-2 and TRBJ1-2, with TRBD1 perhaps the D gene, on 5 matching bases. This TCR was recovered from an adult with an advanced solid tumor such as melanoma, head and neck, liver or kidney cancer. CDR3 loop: CASSPSPGGNYGYTF. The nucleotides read TGTGCCAGCAGCCCGAGTCCGGGGGGGAACTATGGCTACACCTTC.